Listed below are T cell receptor beta chains from one sample, sequenced in a study of cytomegalovirus exposure and HLA in healthy donors. Sequencing used immunoSEQ multiplex PCR; TCRdb keeps in-frame clones, though not all of them. The sample has roughly 110,000 clones; more than 60% are singletons. Sequenced sample: PBMCs. These receptors originate from a man between 40 and 49 years old in good health and CMV-seronegative. Each CDR3 is given with its conserved first and last residue. D genes are given only for firm matches. Size values are once, few and many counts, or a class for expanded clones, and some rows have none.

d_call: NA; v_call: TRBV14; clone_size: NA; j_call: TRBJ2-1; cdr3_nt: TGTGCCAGCAGCCCGGGCCAGGGATCCTCCTACAATGAGCAGTTCTTC; cdr3_aa: CASSPGQGSSYNEQFF
d_call: TRBD1; v_call: TRBV12-5; clone_size: NA; j_call: TRBJ2-2; cdr3_nt: TGTGCTAGTGGCCACGGACAGGCGAACACCGGGGAGCTGTTTTTT; cdr3_aa: CASGHGQANTGELFF
d_call: NA; v_call: TRBV10-3; clone_size: once; j_call: TRBJ2-1; cdr3_nt: TGTGCCATCAGTGAGCCCGGACTGGTATCCAATGAGCAGTTCTTC; cdr3_aa: CAISEPGLVSNEQFF
d_call: TRBD1; v_call: TRBV5-1; clone_size: NA; j_call: TRBJ1-1; cdr3_nt: TGCGCCAGCAGCTCACGGACAGGGGGCACTGAAGCTTTCTTT; cdr3_aa: CASSSRTGGTEAFF
d_call: NA; v_call: TRBV5-8; clone_size: NA; j_call: TRBJ1-1; cdr3_nt: TGTGCCAGCAGCCCAGGATTCGGGGACACTGAAGCTTTCTTT; cdr3_aa: CASSPGFGDTEAFF
d_call: NA; v_call: TRBV4-1; clone_size: NA; j_call: TRBJ2-7; cdr3_nt: TGCGCCAGCAGCCTACAGGGAGGGTACGAGCAGTACTTC; cdr3_aa: CASSLQGGYEQYF
d_call: TRBD1; v_call: TRBV7-2; clone_size: NA; j_call: TRBJ2-6; cdr3_nt: TGTGCCAGCAGCTTGACAGGGGCTGGTGGGGCCAACGTCCTGACTTTC; cdr3_aa: CASSLTGAGGANVLTF
d_call: NA; v_call: TRBV11-2; clone_size: NA; j_call: TRBJ2-7; cdr3_nt: TGTGCCAGTGGGGAGGTTTGGGAGCAGTACTTC; cdr3_aa: CASGEVWEQYF
d_call: NA; v_call: TRBV5-1; clone_size: NA; j_call: TRBJ1-5; cdr3_nt: TGCGCCAGCAGAATATTTCCACATAGCAATCAGCCCCAGCATTTT; cdr3_aa: CASRIFPHSNQPQHF
d_call: TRBD1; v_call: TRBV7-7; clone_size: NA; j_call: TRBJ2-3; cdr3_nt: TGTGCCAGCAGCTCCGGGACAGGGCGCACAGATACGCAGTATTTT; cdr3_aa: CASSSGTGRTDTQYF
d_call: NA; v_call: TRBV9; clone_size: NA; j_call: TRBJ1-2; cdr3_nt: TGTGCCAGCAGCGTAGCTGCCGGGGGGGCCTATGGCTACACCTTC; cdr3_aa: CASSVAAGGAYGYTF
d_call: TRBD2; v_call: TRBV5-6; clone_size: few; j_call: TRBJ2-3; cdr3_nt: TGTGCCAGCAGCTTGGCGCCTAGCGGGGGGGCTGGGCTGTTCTATACGCAGTATTTT; cdr3_aa: CASSLAPSGGAGLFYTQYF
d_call: NA; v_call: TRBV14; clone_size: NA; j_call: TRBJ2-2; cdr3_nt: TGTGCCAGCAGCCATTCACTTCTCAGGACCGGGGAGCTGTTTTTT; cdr3_aa: CASSHSLLRTGELFF
d_call: NA; v_call: TRBV5-4; clone_size: NA; j_call: TRBJ2-1; cdr3_nt: TGTGCCAGCAGCTTGGACAGCAATGAGCAGTTCTTC; cdr3_aa: CASSLDSNEQFF
d_call: NA; v_call: TRBV6-1; clone_size: NA; j_call: TRBJ1-2; cdr3_nt: TGTGCCAGCAGTGAAGCTGTGTCGGGGGGGCAGCGCTCTAACTATGGCTACACCTTC; cdr3_aa: CASSEAVSGGQRSNYGYTF
d_call: NA; v_call: TRBV4-1; clone_size: few; j_call: TRBJ2-7; cdr3_nt: TGCGCCAGCAGCCGCCTTCCGGACACCTCCTACGAGCAGTACTTC; cdr3_aa: CASSRLPDTSYEQYF
d_call: TRBD1; v_call: TRBV19; clone_size: NA; j_call: TRBJ1-4; cdr3_nt: TGTGCCAGTAGTGTCCAACAGGGGGCCAAAAAACTGTTTTTT; cdr3_aa: CASSVQQGAKKLFF
d_call: TRBD1; v_call: TRBV6-5; clone_size: NA; j_call: TRBJ1-1; cdr3_nt: TGTGCCAGCAGTATCGAGGGGGCGCTAAGCTCTGAAGCTTTCTTT; cdr3_aa: CASSIEGALSSEAFF
d_call: TRBD2; v_call: TRBV6-7; clone_size: NA; j_call: TRBJ2-2; cdr3_nt: TGTGCCAGCAGTATACCGGGACTAGCGGGGGGACCGAACACCGGGGAGCTGTTTTTT; cdr3_aa: CASSIPGLAGGPNTGELFF
d_call: NA; v_call: TRBV19; clone_size: NA; j_call: TRBJ1-5; cdr3_nt: TGTGCCAGCTCACCGGGACTTAGCAATCAGCCCCAGCATTTT; cdr3_aa: CASSPGLSNQPQHF
d_call: NA; v_call: TRBV7-9; clone_size: NA; j_call: TRBJ1-3; cdr3_nt: TGTTCCAGCAGCTTCCTTTCTGCCAGGGACTCCTCTGGAAACACCATATATTTT; cdr3_aa: CSSSFLSARDSSGNTIYF
d_call: NA; v_call: TRBV27; clone_size: NA; j_call: TRBJ1-2; cdr3_nt: TGTGCCAGCAGTCCTGGGACAAAAGGTTCTTATGGCTACACCTTC; cdr3_aa: CASSPGTKGSYGYTF
d_call: TRBD1; v_call: TRBV4-1; clone_size: few; j_call: TRBJ2-2; cdr3_nt: TGCGCCAGCAGCCAATACGGCGAGGGGGCATTAACCGGGGAGCTGTTTTTT; cdr3_aa: CASSQYGEGALTGELFF
d_call: NA; v_call: TRBV4-2; clone_size: NA; j_call: TRBJ1-2; cdr3_nt: TGTGCCAGCAGCCAATATGGACAGCAGACTAACTATGGCTACACCTTC; cdr3_aa: CASSQYGQQTNYGYTF
d_call: TRBD1; v_call: TRBV6-1; clone_size: NA; j_call: TRBJ1-5; cdr3_nt: TGTGCCAGCAGCGTCACAGGGGGCTATCAGCCCCAGCATTTT; cdr3_aa: CASSVTGGYQPQHF
d_call: TRBD2; v_call: TRBV5-1; clone_size: NA; j_call: TRBJ2-3; cdr3_nt: TGCGCCAGCACCCTACTCAGCGGGGGGGCCCCTAGCACAGATACGCAGTATTTT; cdr3_aa: CASTLLSGGAPSTDTQYF
d_call: NA; v_call: TRBV11-2; clone_size: NA; j_call: TRBJ2-3; cdr3_nt: TGTGCCAGCAGCTTATTAAGCGGCGGATCCACAGATACGCAGTATTTT; cdr3_aa: CASSLLSGGSTDTQYF
d_call: TRBD1; v_call: TRBV28; clone_size: NA; j_call: TRBJ2-5; cdr3_nt: TGTGCCAGCAGTTCGACAGGGGTTTCACGGGGAGAGACCCAGTACTTC; cdr3_aa: CASSSTGVSRGETQYF
d_call: TRBD2; v_call: TRBV13; clone_size: few; j_call: TRBJ2-7; cdr3_nt: TGTGCCAGCAGCTATCTTGGACTAGCGGGGGACTACGAGCAGTACTTC; cdr3_aa: CASSYLGLAGDYEQYF
d_call: NA; v_call: TRBV5-1; clone_size: few; j_call: TRBJ2-4; cdr3_nt: TGCGCCAGCAGCTTGGTTGCTAGCGAGGGGAGCATTCAGTACTTC; cdr3_aa: CASSLVASEGSIQYF